This TCR beta chain was recovered during a study of regulatory T cells in long-lasting Graves disease. Study-level findings and limits: Samples came from peripheral blood alone, without thyroid tissue. Patients with persistent Graves' had lower TCR diversity than newly diagnosed patients.

Arm-PCR of CDR3 regions and iRepertoire HTBI primers were the basis on which TCR beta libraries were built. TCRdb fed the multiplex PCR reads into MiXCR, producing one record per CDR3 protein. The sample carries about 220,000 distinct CDR3 sequences, roughly a fifth recorded once. This clonotype was picked up many times. As yet, its antigen is unknown. This CDR3 is built from 15 residues. V lost 0 bases and J 2 bases, leaving 10 bases between the germline ends. Germline V CDR1 and CDR2: SGDLS, YYNGEE. This sample's time point: newly diagnosed GD, antithyroid drugs for less than 3 months. From PBMCs, RNA was extracted and then used to make the TCR library. The sample was also linked to a second study, of T cells in Graves' hyperthyroidism and ophthalmopathy. That source reports: A model using 13 V-J features told ophthalmopathy apart from stable hyperthyroidism.

V usage is TRBV9 and J usage is TRBJ2-3; no clear D. The specimen comprised peripheral blood mononuclear cells (PBMCs), sampled at new diagnosis, from a patient treated with antithyroid drugs. This clonotype originated in a woman younger than 45 with Graves disease. CDR3 residues: CASSVVGTVTDTQYF. The CDR3 coding sequence is TGTGCCAGCAGCGTAGTGGGTACTGTCACAGATACGCAGTATTTT.